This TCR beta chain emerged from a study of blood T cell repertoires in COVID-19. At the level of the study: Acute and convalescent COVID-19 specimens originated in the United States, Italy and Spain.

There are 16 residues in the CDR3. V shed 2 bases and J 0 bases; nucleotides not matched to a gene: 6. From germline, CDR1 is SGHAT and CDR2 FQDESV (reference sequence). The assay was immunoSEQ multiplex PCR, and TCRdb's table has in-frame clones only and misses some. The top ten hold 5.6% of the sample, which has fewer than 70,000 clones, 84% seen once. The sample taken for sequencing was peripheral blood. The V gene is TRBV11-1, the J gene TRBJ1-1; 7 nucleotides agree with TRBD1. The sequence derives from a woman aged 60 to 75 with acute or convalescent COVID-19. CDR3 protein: CASSLSQGVVNTEAFF. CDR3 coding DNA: TGTGCCAGCAGCTTAAGCCAGGGGGTTGTGAACACTGAAGCTTTCTTT.